The clone carrying this TCR beta chain was seen repeatedly, ten times or more. As yet, its antigen is unknown. This sample is part of a study of beta chain features in type 1 diabetes. Trimming stripped 1 base from V and 4 bases from J, with 13 bases between. Germline V gene data show CDR1 as LNHNV and CDR2 as YYDKDF (reference sequence). CDR3 length equals 15 residues. Expressed TCRB transcripts were sequenced because the isolated RNA had all been reverse transcribed beforehand. Sequenced by immunoSEQ multiplex PCR; TCRdb stores in-frame clones only, minus some. Of about 300,000 clones in the sample, under 8.5% were seen once. Regarding the study as a whole: Whether TCRB rearrangement is influenced by HLA type was left unresolved in this analysis.

The TCR was taken from a young woman in good health. Sequencing was carried out using central memory CD4+ T cells from blood. The chain uses TRBV15 and TRBJ1-2, with D possibly matching TRBD1 (5 bases). CDR3 loop: CATSRGGAEAYGYTF. The CDR3 region has the DNA TGTGCCACCAGCAGAGGTGGGGCAGAAGCCTATGGCTACACCTTC.